This T cell receptor (beta chain) was profiled in a study of T cell responses to AZD1222 COVID-19 vaccine. This CDR3 spans 15 amino acids. V was cut by 5 bases and J by 7 bases, with 16 bases left in between. Germline V gene lookup returns CDR1 SGHRS and CDR2 YFSETQ. Sequenced by immunoSEQ multiplex PCR; TCRdb stores in-frame clones only, minus some. The table lists about 100,000 clones, just under 90% of them singletons. Here the sequenced sample was peripheral blood, taken on day 0 of AZD1222 vaccination. The chain links TRBV5-1 to TRBJ1-6, with D unresolved. This clonotype was obtained from an adult in good health. The CDR3 here is CASSYVSGVNSPLHF. In nucleotides, the CDR3 is TGCGCCAGCAGTTATGTCTCAGGCGTAAATTCACCCCTCCACTTT.